These 32 T cell receptor beta chains were sequenced from one sample in a study of shared clonotypes between healthy human individuals. Sequencing was performed with immunoSEQ multiplex PCR; in TCRdb, only in-frame clones are kept and a portion is missing. The sample has 2,500,000 or so clones, approximately 94% seen once. The material sequenced was naive CD4+ T cells sorted from blood. The subset here: CD45RA+ positively selected. These TCRs come from a man between 18 and 29 years old in good health.

The rearrangement links TRBV18 to TRBJ2-7; 12 bases line up with TRBD2. The trim removed 4 bases at V and 6 bases at J, leaving 13 bases unmatched. Germline V gene lookup returns CDR1 KGHSH and CDR2 LQKENI. This CDR3 is 17 amino acids long. The CDR3 reads CASSLTLRTSGNLEQYF. CDR3 sequence (DNA): TGTGCCAGCTCACTAACATTAAGGACTAGCGGGAATCTCGAGCAGTACTTC.

The CDR3 nucleotides read TGTGCCAGCAGCCCCCGGGAGGGGGGCGGAGGTTCACCCCTCCACTTT. Its translation: CASSPREGGGGSPLHF. The V call is TRBV21-1, the J call TRBJ1-6. TRBV21-1 is a pseudogene locus. CDR3 length equals 16 residues.

This sequence joins TRBV5-6 and TRBJ1-1, with a tentative D call TRBD1 (5 bases). The CDR3 sequence is 14 residues long. Trimming stripped 4 bases from V and 8 bases from J, with 18 bases between. CDR1 SGHDT and CDR2 YYEEEE come from the germline V gene. The CDR3 DNA follows: TGTGCCAGCAGCCTGGGGGGACTATTTGGAGAAGCTTTCTTT. This sequence encodes CASSLGGLFGEAFF.

This sequence joins TRBV30 and TRBJ1-2; D ambiguous. V was clipped by 8 bases and J by 7 bases, with 20 bases between them. Germline assignment: CDR1 GTSNPN and CDR2 SVGIG (reference sequence). The CDR3 is 13 residues long. The CDR3 loop is CAVEKGGRGGYTF. CDR3 in DNA: TGTGCCGTGGAAAAGGGCGGCCGGGGTGGCTACACCTTC.

The chain has TRBV7-2 and TRBJ2-1, with D possibly being TRBD2 (7 bases). Germline CDR1 reads SGHTA; CDR2 reads FQGNSA. V was pared by 6 bases and J by 4 bases, with 19 bases between. This CDR3 has 16 residues. In DNA form, the CDR3 reads TGTGCCAGCAGTTTGGGGGCGGGAGCAGGGTACAATGAGCAGTTCTTC. Amino acid sequence: CASSLGAGAGYNEQFF. The whole variable domain, remainder taken from reference TRBV7-2 and TRBJ2-1, is GAGVSQSPSNKVTEKGKDVELRCDPISGHTALYWYRQSLGQGLEFLIYFQGNSAPDKSGLPSDRFSAERTGGSVSTLTIQRTQQEDSAVYLCASSLGAGAGYNEQFFGPGTRLTVL.

This chain uses TRBV5-1 with TRBJ2-7; 14 bases line up with TRBD2. The germline V gene encodes CDR1 SGHRS and CDR2 YFSETQ. CDR3 length: 17 amino acids. With V trimmed by 0 bases and J by 4 bases, 6 bases remained unmatched. The CDR3 region has the DNA TGCGCCAGCAGCTTGGGGGGGACTAGCGGGAGAGTTTACGAGCAGTACTTC. Amino acids: CASSLGGTSGRVYEQYF.

The genes are TRBV10-1 and TRBJ1-2, with 9 bases that match TRBD1. Trimming cost V 6 bases and J 8 bases; bases outside gene matches: 4. Germline V gene lookup returns CDR1 WNHNN and CDR2 SYGVQD (reference sequence). This CDR3 is 12 amino acids long. CDR3 sequence reads: CASSRDRVGYTF. The CDR3 bases are TGCGCCAGCAGCCGGGACAGGGTCGGCTACACCTTC.

In DNA form, the CDR3 reads TGCAGCGTTGAAGGAAACTCTGGAAACACCATATATTTT. As protein: CSVEGNSGNTIYF. This chain uses TRBV29-1 with TRBJ1-3; D ambiguous. Germline V gene data show CDR1 as SQVTM and CDR2 as ANQGSEA. The CDR3 consists of 13 residues. The ends were cut back, 1 base at V and 0 bases at J, with 4 bases in the middle.

On this clone: Different DNA sequences within this sample yield the same CDR3. The rearrangement joins TRBV6-5 to TRBJ2-7; D is uncertain. The CDR3 covers 15 residues. Germline values: CDR1 MNHEY, CDR2 SVGAGI. V shed 0 bases and J shed 2 bases, with 11 bases lying between them. The CDR3 DNA follows: TGTGCCAGCAGTTACTCGGCTAGTGGGCCCTACGAGCAGTACTTC. Its translation: CASSYSASGPYEQYF.

The chain uses TRBV28 and TRBJ2-7, with D perhaps matching TRBD2 (6 bases). Germline V CDR1 and CDR2: MDHEN, SYDVKM. This CDR3 contains 15 residues. The V end was cut by 6 bases, the J end by 2 bases, with 17 bases between. The DNA for the CDR3 is TGTGCCAGCAGCCTCCCCGGGACTCTCCCCTACGAGCAGTACTTC. As protein: CASSLPGTLPYEQYF.

Comment on this clone: A junction end diverges from the germline sequence, so it may reflect a read error. The chain recombines TRBV6-1 with TRBJ1-1, with TRBD1 identical over 7 bases. CDR1 is MNHNS and CDR2 is SASEGT in the germline V gene. The CDR3 sequence is 14 residues long. As DNA, the CDR3 is TGTGCTAGCAGCCCGGGACAGAGTCGCACTGAAGCTTTCTTT. It yields the protein CASSPGQSRTEAFF.

To note about this clone: At one boundary the junction diverges from the germline segment, which might be a read error. J is TRBJ1-2 and V is TRBV27; 7 bases match TRBD1. This CDR3 spans 14 amino acids. Per germline, CDR1 MNHEY and CDR2 SMNVEV (reference sequence). The CDR3 is CAGSRTGTLGGYTF. CDR3 DNA sequence: TGTGCCGGCAGCAGGACAGGAACTTTGGGGGGCTACACCTTC.

The V call is TRBV9, the J call TRBJ2-3; 7 bases agree with TRBD2. V lost 4 bases, J lost 6 bases, and 11 bases stayed unmatched. The germline gives CDR1 SGDLS, CDR2 YYNGEE. CDR3 length: 15 amino acids. The CDR3 is CASSQRDYPSDTQYF. For the CDR3, the DNA is TGTGCCAGCAGCCAGAGGGACTACCCCTCCGATACGCAGTATTTT.

The CDR3 protein is CASRGTGGPGYTF. The CDR3 DNA is TGTGCCAGTAGAGGGACAGGGGGCCCCGGCTACACCTTC. This chain joins TRBV19 and TRBJ1-2; 12 positions agree with TRBD1. Unmatched junction bases numbered 4, after V lost 6 bases and J lost 8 bases. CDR1 LNHDA and CDR2 SQIVND come from the germline V gene (reference sequence). The CDR3 has 13 amino acids.

The rearrangement uses TRBV4-1 and TRBJ2-2, with D possibly TRBD2 on 6 matching bases. Per germline, CDR1 MGHRA and CDR2 YSYEKL. V was trimmed by 1 base and J by 3 bases, leaving 15 bases between them. The CDR3 spans 17 residues. Here the CDR3 DNA reads TGCGCCAGCAGCCAAGCCTTTGATCTAGCGTACACCGGGGAGCTGTTTTTT. Its translation is CASSQAFDLAYTGELFF.

As to this clone: Additional DNA sequences in this sample encode the identical CDR3. The chain has TRBV18 and TRBJ1-1; D gene ambiguous. Germline V gives CDR1 KGHSH, CDR2 LQKENI. CDR3 length: 13 amino acids. With 0 bases removed from V and 4 bases from J, the gap between germline ends came to 6 bases. The CDR3 here is CASSPPGSTEAFF. CDR3 DNA: TGTGCCAGCTCACCACCGGGATCCACTGAAGCTTTCTTT.

This chain connects TRBV4-2 to TRBJ1-2, with TRBD1 as a possible D gene (5 bases). This CDR3 region has 15 residues. V was cut by 1 base and J by 0 bases, with 9 bases left in between. Germline V lookup: CDR1 LGHNA, CDR2 YNFKEQ. CDR3 sequence reads: CASSQVGGANYGYTF. Written as DNA, the CDR3 is TGTGCCAGCAGCCAAGTGGGGGGAGCTAACTATGGCTACACCTTC.

The chain employs TRBV29-1 and TRBJ1-2; D perhaps matches TRBD1 (5 bases). Trimming took 4 bases from V and 5 from J, leaving 14 bases between them. The CDR3 has 13 amino acids. From germline, CDR1 is SQVTM and CDR2 ANQGSEA. The CDR3 loop reads CSVAVGVEYGYTF. Written as DNA, the CDR3 is TGCAGCGTTGCGGTAGGGGTCGAATATGGCTACACCTTC. The whole variable domain, filled in from reference TRBV29-1 and TRBJ1-2, reads SAVISQKPSRDICQRGTSLTIQCQVDSQVTMMFWYRQQPGQSLTLIATANQGSEATYESGFVIDKFPISRPNLTFSTLTVSNMSPEDSSIYLCSVAVGVEYGYTFGSGTRLTVV.

The V call is TRBV19, the J call TRBJ2-5; D uncertain. This CDR3 has 13 amino acids. Trimming pared 3 bases from V and 4 bases from J, leaving 9 bases between. CDR1 LNHDA and CDR2 SQIVND come from the germline V gene (reference sequence). CDR3 loop: CASSIIGRETQYF. In DNA, the CDR3 is TGTGCCAGTAGTATCATTGGCAGAGAGACCCAGTACTTC. The full variable domain, completed using reference TRBV19 and TRBJ2-5, is DGGITQSPKYLFRKEGQNVTLSCEQNLNHDAMYWYRQDPGQGLRLIYYSQIVNDFQKGDIAEGYSVSREKKESFPLTVTSAQKNPTAFYLCASSIIGRETQYFGPGTRLLVL.

This clone was detected only once. J is TRBJ1-3 and V is TRBV5-6; tentative D call: TRBD1 (6 bases). The germline V gene encodes CDR1 SGHDT and CDR2 YYEEEE. V gave up 2 bases and J gave up 8 bases, with 17 bases separating them. CDR3 length equals 15 residues. In DNA form, the CDR3 reads TGTGCCAGCAGCTTTCTCAACAGGGAATTGGACACCATATATTTT. This translates into CASSFLNRELDTIYF.

This clone was seen just once. The V gene is TRBV5-1, the J gene TRBJ1-1; D is uncertain. V lost 4 bases to trimming and J lost 1 base, with 14 bases between them. Germline-derived CDR1 and CDR2 are SGHRS and YFSETQ. CDR3 length: 15 amino acids. The CDR3 reads CASSPRTSGNTEAFF. CDR3 nucleotide sequence: TGCGCCAGCAGCCCGCGGACCTCGGGGAACACTGAAGCTTTCTTT. The whole variable domain, remainder taken from reference TRBV5-1 and TRBJ1-1, is KAGVTQTPRYLIKTRGQQVTLSCSPISGHRSVSWYQQTPGQGLQFLFEYFSETQRNKGNFPGRFSGRQFSNSRSEMNVSTLELGDSALYLCASSPRTSGNTEAFFGQGTRLTVV.

The genes are TRBV5-6 and TRBJ2-7; 12 bases align to TRBD1. V was clipped by 4 bases and J by 2 bases; unmatched bases: 4. The CDR3 runs 15 residues. Germline values: CDR1 SGHDT, CDR2 YYEEEE. The CDR3 here is CASSRGTGGPYEQYF. The CDR3 DNA sequence: TGTGCCAGCAGCCGCGGGACAGGGGGCCCCTACGAGCAGTACTTC.

As regards this clone: Distinct nucleotide sequences in the sample also encode this CDR3. The chain employs TRBV6-5 and TRBJ1-5; D uncertain. CDR1 and CDR2 (germline): MNHEY, SVGAGI. V was pared by 2 bases and J by 1 base, with 3 bases between. CDR3 size: 13 residues. DNA for the CDR3: TGTGCCAGCAGTTACACCAGCAATCAGCCCCAGCATTTT. Translated: CASSYTSNQPQHF.

V and J are TRBV19 and TRBJ2-2, with D possibly TRBD1 on 6 matching bases. From germline, CDR1 is LNHDA and CDR2 SQIVND (reference sequence). The CDR3 runs 16 residues. V was trimmed by 6 bases and J by 6 bases, leaving 20 bases between them. CDR3 sequence: CASSPSWGLEAGELFF. In nucleotides, the CDR3 is TGTGCCAGTAGCCCTTCTTGGGGGCTAGAGGCCGGGGAGCTGTTTTTT.

The rearrangement uses TRBV6-6 and TRBJ1-2; possible D gene TRBD1, 6 bases. CDR3 length: 15 residues. V gave up 2 bases and J gave up 4 bases, with 14 bases separating them. Looked up from germline, CDR1 is MNHNY and CDR2 is SVGAGI (reference sequence). CDR3 DNA: TGTGCCAGCAGTTACCCTGAGACCAGGGGCTATGGCTACACCTTC. It is translated as CASSYPETRGYGYTF.

This rearrangement joins TRBV10-1 to TRBJ2-5; 13 positions agree with TRBD2. Trimming took 5 bases from V and 6 from J; bases not matched to a gene: 6. CDR1 is WNHNN, CDR2 SYGVQD, per germline (reference sequence). The CDR3 totals 15 residues. For the CDR3, the DNA is TGCGCCAGCAGTTCAGGGACTAGCGGGACACAGACCCAGTACTTC. It encodes CASSSGTSGTQTQYF.

This clone has only a few counts. The chain combines TRBV29-1 with TRBJ1-1, with 8 bases matching TRBD1. This CDR3 comprises 14 residues. After removal of 3 bases from V and 5 bases from J, the junction contained 8 bases not matched to a gene. Germline CDR1 is SQVTM and CDR2 is ANQGSEA. The CDR3: CSVEDRTGRTEAFF. The CDR3 nucleotides are TGCAGCGTTGAGGACCGGACAGGGAGGACTGAAGCTTTCTTT.

The rearrangement joins TRBV11-2 to TRBJ2-1, with 9 bases that match TRBD2. CDR1 and CDR2 (germline): SGHAT, FQNNGV. The CDR3 totals 15 residues. V trimming: 4 bases; J trimming: 4 bases; junction bases outside the gene matches: 5. The CDR3 coding sequence is TGTGCCAGCAGCTACGGTAGCGGGGGATACAATGAGCAGTTCTTC. Its protein product is CASSYGSGGYNEQFF.

A note on this clone: At one end, the junction sequence differs from germline, possibly due to a read error. This rearrangement joins TRBV27 to TRBJ2-2, with 7 bases that match TRBD2. The CDR3 is 16 amino acids. The germline V gene has CDR1 MNHEY and CDR2 SMNVEV (reference sequence). CDR3 bases: TGTGCCAGCAGTTTTGTGGGAGGGCCGAAAACCGGGGAGCTGTTTTTT. Translating gives CASSFVGGPKTGELFF.

To note about this clone: An end of the junction differs from the germline gene, which may be a read error. V usage is TRBV30 and J usage is TRBJ1-5; D is unresolved. CDR3 length equals 13 residues. Germline V gives CDR1 GTSNPN, CDR2 SVGIG (reference sequence). CDR3 amino acids: CALSQDSNQPQHF. The CDR3 region has the DNA TGTGCCTTGAGTCAAGATAGCAATCAGCCCCAGCATTTT.

This clone came up a few times. The chain couples TRBV4-1 to TRBJ1-5; unclear D gene. This CDR3 contains 15 residues. Looked up from germline, CDR1 is MGHRA and CDR2 is YSYEKL. The ends were cut back, 1 base at V and 6 bases at J, with 13 bases in the middle. CDR3 nucleotide sequence: TGCGCCAGCAGCCAAGCCGGGGAGGATCGTCAGCCCCAGCATTTT. Translated, it gives CASSQAGEDRQPQHF.

J is TRBJ2-1 and V is TRBV7-9; TRBD2 matches 9 bases. This CDR3 comprises 14 residues. Germline V gives CDR1 SEHNR, CDR2 FQNEAQ (reference sequence). Trimming removed 4 bases from V and 7 bases from J; junction bases left unmatched: 5. The CDR3 here is CASSSREGRNEQFF. In DNA form, the CDR3 reads TGTGCCAGCAGCTCGCGGGAGGGCCGGAATGAGCAGTTCTTC.